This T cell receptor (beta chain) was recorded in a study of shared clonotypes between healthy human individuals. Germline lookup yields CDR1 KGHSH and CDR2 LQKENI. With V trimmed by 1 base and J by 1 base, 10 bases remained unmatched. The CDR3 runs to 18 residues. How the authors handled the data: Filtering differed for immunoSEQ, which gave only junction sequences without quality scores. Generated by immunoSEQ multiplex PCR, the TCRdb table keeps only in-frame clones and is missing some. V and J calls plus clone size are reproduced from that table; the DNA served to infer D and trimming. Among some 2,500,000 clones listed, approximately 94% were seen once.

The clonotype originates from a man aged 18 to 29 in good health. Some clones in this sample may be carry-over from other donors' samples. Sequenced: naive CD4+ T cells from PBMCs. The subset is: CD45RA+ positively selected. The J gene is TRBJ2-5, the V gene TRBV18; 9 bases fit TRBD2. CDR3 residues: CASSPLLAGNRGQETQYF. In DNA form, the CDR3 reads TGTGCCAGCTCACCACTTCTAGCGGGAAATAGGGGCCAAGAGACCCAGTACTTC.